The 24 T cell receptor beta chains listed next were all sequenced from one sample in a study of vaccination and CD4 T cells after COVID-19. Their antigens remain unidentified. Scientists ran DNA taken from cultured CD4+ T cells through the Oncomine TCR Beta short-read assay for sequencing. TCRdb itself ran the PCR reads through MiXCR, one entry per CDR3 protein. This table has over 20,000 distinct CDR3 sequences, nearly 50% appearing once. Treatment defined: approximately nine-day PBMC culture with coronavirus spike peptide pools or control peptides (ViraFEST assay). Sequenced input: CD4+ T cells from blood, cultured in vitro. The receptors originated from a human donor who had recovered from COVID-19.

A few counts support this clonotype. This chain joins TRBV2 and TRBJ2-1; 9 bases fit TRBD2. This CDR3 is 15 amino acids long. Germline trimming cut 6 bases from V and 7 bases from J; bases unmatched to any gene: 10. Per germline, CDR1 SNHLY and CDR2 FYNNEI. The CDR3 sequence is CASRTRLAEGNEQFF. CDR3 nucleotides: TGTGCCAGCAGGACCCGACTAGCGGAGGGAAATGAGCAGTTCTTC.

This clonotype was observed a few times. The chain links TRBV6-1 to TRBJ1-2; D unresolved. V lost 6 bases and J 5 bases, leaving 13 bases between the germline ends. Germline values: CDR1 MNHNS, CDR2 SASEGT. This CDR3 contains 13 residues. The CDR3 region is CASRATGRYGYTF. CDR3 nucleotides: TGTGCCAGCAGGGCAACCGGTCGGTATGGCTACACCTTC.

The rearrangement links TRBV11-3 to TRBJ1-1; 8 bases fit TRBD1. V was clipped by 5 bases and J by 10 bases; unmatched bases: 12. The CDR3 runs to 14 residues. Germline CDR1 and CDR2: SGHNT and YENEEA. The CDR3 region is CASSPGQGTGGAFF. DNA of the CDR3: TGTGCCAGCAGCCCAGGACAGGGAACTGGCGGAGCTTTCTTT.

The chain carries TRBV6-5 and TRBJ2-3; D is perhaps TRBD1 or TRBD2 (5 bases each). V was trimmed by 4 bases and J by 1 base, leaving 9 bases between them. CDR3 length: 14 residues. From germline, CDR1 is MNHEY and CDR2 SVGAGI. CDR3 DNA: TGTGCCAGCAGTTTTATGGGGGGCACAGATACGCAGTATTTT. Residues: CASSFMGGTDTQYF.

The gene calls are TRBV7-2 and TRBJ2-5, with D possibly being TRBD2 (6 bases). The CDR3 spans 14 residues. Trimming took off 7 bases at V and 4 bases at J, with 16 bases between the two ends. Germline CDR1 reads SGHTA; CDR2 reads FQGNSA. CDR3 nucleotides: TGTGCCAGCAACGCCCCGGGGGACCCAGAGACCCAGTACTTC. Its translation is CASNAPGDPETQYF.

The DNA of the CDR3 is TGTGCCAGCAGCTCGTCCTGGGACAGGGGGCAAGAGACCCAGTACTTC. This codes for CASSSSWDRGQETQYF. The chain employs TRBV7-2 and TRBJ2-5; 11 positions match TRBD1. The J segment lost 2 bases and the V segment lost 4 bases, leaving 6 bases of the junction unmatched. Per the germline V gene, CDR1 is SGHTA and CDR2 is FQGNSA. There are 16 residues in the CDR3.

The rearrangement uses TRBV4-1 and TRBJ1-2; no definite D call. V lost 0 bases and J 3 bases, leaving 11 bases between the germline ends. The CDR3 is 15 amino acids. Germline V gene sequence: CDR1 MGHRA, CDR2 YSYEKL. CDR3 amino acids: CASSQDTAPYYGYTF. CDR3 nucleotide sequence: TGCGCCAGCAGCCAAGATACAGCCCCTTACTATGGCTACACCTTC.

The genes are TRBV29-1 and TRBJ2-5; D might be TRBD1 (5 bases). V dropped 4 bases and J dropped 4 bases, with 13 bases sitting between them. The CDR3 is 13 amino acids. Per germline, CDR1 SQVTM and CDR2 ANQGSEA. The CDR3 nucleotides are TGCAGCGTTGGTCTCATCCAGGGAGAGACCCAGTACTTC. Its translation: CSVGLIQGETQYF.

This rearrangement joins TRBV28 to TRBJ1-2, with 8 bases lining up with TRBD1. From germline, CDR1 is MDHEN and CDR2 SYDVKM. The CDR3 is 14 amino acids. V lost 9 bases and J lost 3; bases outside the gene matches: 9. The DNA for the CDR3 is TGTGCCAGTTCCCAGGGGGCGCAGGACTATGGCTACACCTTC. It is translated as CASSQGAQDYGYTF.

The chain uses TRBV6-1 and TRBJ2-1; 8 bases line up with TRBD1. The V gene's germline CDR1 is MNHNS and CDR2 SASEGT. The CDR3 loop spans 15 amino acids. V lost 4 bases, J lost 9 bases, and 11 bases stayed unmatched. The CDR3 protein is CASSAKGRGRVEQFF. CDR3 in DNA: TGTGCCAGCAGTGCAAAGGGCAGGGGGCGGGTTGAGCAGTTCTTC.

The DNA for the CDR3 is TGTGCCAGCACACCATGGACAGGGGCAGATGAAAAACTGTTTTTT. This gives the protein CASTPWTGADEKLFF. This chain uses TRBV7-2 with TRBJ1-4; 9 nucleotides agree with TRBD1. This CDR3 has 15 residues. The ends lost 7 bases at V and 6 bases at J; junction bases unmatched: 9. Germline CDR1 reads SGHTA; CDR2 reads FQGNSA.

The table lists this clonotype with a few counts. The chain carries TRBV11-2 and TRBJ2-3; 11 bases fit TRBD1. The junction had 4 bases not matched to a gene; V was cut back by 1 base and J by 4 bases. CDR1 SGHAT and CDR2 FQNNGV come from the germline V gene. This CDR3 spans 16 amino acids. Here the CDR3 reads CASSLGRTGGADTQYF. In DNA form, the CDR3 reads TGTGCCAGCAGCTTAGGGAGGACAGGGGGCGCAGATACGCAGTATTTT.

This rearrangement joins TRBV29-1 to TRBJ2-5; the D gene could be TRBD1 or TRBD2 (5 bases each). Germline CDR1 and CDR2: SQVTM and ANQGSEA. The V end was cut by 7 bases, the J end by 7 bases, with 19 bases between. The CDR3 length is 13 residues. Here the CDR3 reads CSGRWGWDGTQYF. CDR3 DNA: TGCAGCGGCCGATGGGGGTGGGACGGGACCCAGTACTTC.

Only a few counts were recorded for this clonotype. V gene TRBV15 combines with J gene TRBJ2-4, with TRBD2 matching 9 bases. V gave up 0 bases and J gave up 15 bases; unmatched junction bases: 18. This CDR3 has 17 residues. The germline V gene has CDR1 LNHNV and CDR2 YYDKDF (reference sequence). In DNA, the CDR3 is TGTGCCACCAGCAGAGAACTCGGCGGGAGGGCCTCAGTTAGTTTGTACTTC. Translation: CATSRELGGRASVSLYF.

Only a few counts were recorded for this clonotype. The V call is TRBV20-1, the J call TRBJ1-2; D is uncertain. Trimming pared 5 bases from V and 0 bases from J, leaving 4 bases between. CDR1 is DFQATT and CDR2 is SNEGSKA in the germline V gene (reference sequence). The CDR3 is 11 residues long. CDR3 in DNA: TGCAGTGCTGGAGCTAACTATGGCTACACCTTC. This sequence encodes CSAGANYGYTF.

The rearrangement joins TRBV6-5 to TRBJ2-1, with D possibly being TRBD1 (6 bases). Between the trimmed V and J ends, which lost 4 bases and 8 bases, there was a span of 12 bases. Germline CDR1 MNHEY, CDR2 SVGAGI. The CDR3 totals 13 residues. The CDR3 here is CASSFRGVDEQFF. The CDR3, as DNA: TGTGCCAGCAGTTTCAGGGGAGTCGATGAGCAGTTCTTC.

The chain carries TRBV2 and TRBJ2-3; D unclear. The ends were cut back, 8 bases at V and 2 bases at J, with 14 bases in the middle. Germline lookup yields CDR1 SNHLY and CDR2 FYNNEI. The CDR3 covers 14 residues. CDR3 sequence reads: CASRASEHTDTQYF. The CDR3 nucleotides read TGTGCCAGCCGGGCGAGCGAGCACACAGATACGCAGTATTTT.

This clonotype was counted a few times. V is TRBV28 and J is TRBJ2-5; no reliable D call. Trimming left V 2 bases short and J 5 bases short, with 9 bases between. Germline values: CDR1 MDHEN, CDR2 SYDVKM. The CDR3 is 13 residues long. The CDR3 spells CASSLAAPETQYF. The DNA for the CDR3 is TGTGCCAGCAGTTTAGCCGCCCCGGAGACCCAGTACTTC.

The chain is built from TRBV7-2 and TRBJ2-3; D is ambiguous. CDR1 is SGHTA, CDR2 FQGNSA, per germline. The length of the CDR3 is 18 residues. V was clipped by 5 bases and J by 1 base, with 22 bases between them. Here the CDR3 reads CASSPNPPSGRGTDTQYF. The CDR3 DNA is TGTGCCAGCAGCCCAAACCCCCCGTCTGGCCGGGGCACAGATACGCAGTATTTT.

This clonotype has a single count. The gene calls are TRBV7-8 and TRBJ2-5, with D perhaps TRBD2 (6 bases). Trimming stripped 4 bases from V and 4 bases from J, with 16 bases between. Germline V lookup: CDR1 SGHVS, CDR2 FQNEAQ. The CDR3 is made up of 15 amino acids. The CDR3 bases are TGTGCCAGCAGCTGGCGGTGGGGACTGCCAGAGACCCAGTACTTC. Encoded protein: CASSWRWGLPETQYF.

Only a few counts were recorded for this clonotype. The V gene is TRBV2, the J gene TRBJ2-1, with D possibly being TRBD1 or TRBD2 (5 bases each). CDR1 is SNHLY and CDR2 is FYNNEI in the germline V gene. The CDR3 totals 13 residues. V was pared by 8 bases and J by 0 bases, with 8 bases between. The CDR3 bases are TGTGCCAGCGCAGGGAGCTCCTACAATGAGCAGTTCTTC. Translation: CASAGSSYNEQFF.

The genes are TRBV20-1 and TRBJ2-3; 13 nucleotides line up with TRBD2. Germline V CDR1 and CDR2: DFQATT, SNEGSKA (reference sequence). The V and J ends lost 5 bases and 11 bases, in that order; junction bases with no gene match: 10. The length of the CDR3 is 14 residues. The CDR3 is CSAPGTSGAWVQYF. CDR3 nucleotides: TGCAGTGCTCCCGGGACTAGCGGGGCCTGGGTGCAGTATTTT.

In its sample, this clonotype was seen a few times. The rearrangement links TRBV7-9 to TRBJ1-1; unclear D gene. V shed 4 bases and J shed 0 bases, with 6 bases lying between them. This CDR3 has 13 residues. CDR1 and CDR2 (germline): SEHNR, FQNEAQ (reference sequence). The CDR3 DNA sequence: TGTGCCAGCAGCTCCTCGGTGAACACTGAAGCTTTCTTT. Translation: CASSSSVNTEAFF. The variable domain in full, completed from reference TRBV7-9 and TRBJ1-1, reads DTGVSQNPRHKITKRGQNVTFRCDPISEHNRLYWYRQTLGQGPEFLTYFQNEAQLEKSRLLSDRFSAERPKGSFSTLEIQRTEQGDSAMYLCASSSSVNTEAFFGQGTRLTVV.

This clonotype has just a few counts. This sequence joins TRBV20-1 and TRBJ2-2; D uncertain. Germline V lookup: CDR1 DFQATT, CDR2 SNEGSKA (reference sequence). There are 12 residues in the CDR3. Trimming removed 3 bases at V and 1 base at J, with 3 bases between. For the CDR3, the DNA is TGCAGTGCTAGCGGGAACACCGGGGAGCTGTTTTTT. Its protein is CSASGNTGELFF.